Presented here are 12 T cell receptor beta chains from one specimen sequenced in a study of OX40 agonist ivuxolimab in advanced cancers. TCRdb's table, derived via immunoSEQ multiplex PCR, lists solely in-frame clones and lacks some. The sample shows 90,000 to 100,000 clones, about 85% of them seen only once. The starting material was CD4+ or CD8+ T cells sorted from blood, obtained in a trial of the OX40 agonist ivuxolimab. Source of these receptors: an adult with an advanced solid tumor such as melanoma, head and neck, liver or kidney cancer.

The genes are TRBV29-1 and TRBJ2-1; 16 nucleotides match TRBD2. This CDR3 contains 22 residues. Looked up from germline, CDR1 is SQVTM and CDR2 is ANQGSEA. V was pared by 8 bases and J by 4 bases, with 26 bases of the junction left unmatched. The CDR3 is CSFRTGTSPGLAGGPLYNEQFF. The CDR3 DNA sequence: TGCAGCTTCCGGACAGGGACCTCACCGGGACTAGCGGGAGGGCCATTGTACAATGAGCAGTTCTTC.

The rearrangement joins TRBV6-5 to TRBJ1-1; no clear D gene. The germline V gene has CDR1 MNHEY and CDR2 SVGAGI. CDR3 length: 11 residues. V was trimmed by 6 bases and J by 3 bases, leaving 5 bases between them. CDR3 sequence: CASRLDTEAFF. The CDR3 nucleotides are TGTGCCAGCAGACTGGACACTGAAGCTTTCTTT.

The V and J genes are TRBV30 and TRBJ1-4; D gene ambiguous. The CDR3 sequence is 14 residues long. Looked up from germline, CDR1 is GTSNPN and CDR2 is SVGIG (reference sequence). V was cut by 2 bases and J by 3 bases, with 10 bases left in between. The CDR3 DNA reads TGTGCCTGGAGTTTAGGACGAGCTAATGAAAAACTGTTTTTT. It codes for CAWSLGRANEKLFF.

The J gene is TRBJ2-3, the V gene TRBV19; D uncertain. Germline V gives CDR1 LNHDA, CDR2 SQIVND (reference sequence). The CDR3 loop spans 13 amino acids. V lost 4 bases and J 4 bases, leaving 9 bases between the germline ends. CDR3 DNA: TGTGCCAGTAGTAACCGCGGCCCAGATACGCAGTATTTT. Its protein product is CASSNRGPDTQYF.

DNA for the CDR3: TGTGCCAGCAGCCGAGGGGGGGTCGTCTATGGCTACACCTTC. Translated: CASSRGGVVYGYTF. The chain employs TRBV5-6 and TRBJ1-2; TRBD1 might be the D (6 bases). This CDR3 spans 14 amino acids. The V gene's germline CDR1 is SGHDT and CDR2 YYEEEE. The V and J ends lost 4 bases and 4 bases respectively, with 14 bases between them.

The CDR3 DNA reads TGCGCCAGCAGCTTGGGCGGCAATGAAGAGACCCAGTACTTC. Its protein product is CASSLGGNEETQYF. V usage is TRBV5-1 and J usage is TRBJ2-5, with D hard to call. The germline CDR1 and CDR2 sequences are SGHRS and YFSETQ. There are 14 residues in the CDR3. Deletions cut 0 bases from V and 3 bases from J, with 9 bases between.

The J gene is TRBJ2-3, the V gene TRBV6-6; D call uncertain. Trimming shortened V by 4 bases and J by 2 bases, and 13 bases separated the two germline ends. Per germline, CDR1 MNHNY and CDR2 SVGAGI (reference sequence). The CDR3 sequence is 15 residues long. CDR3 sequence: CASSLIGTLTDTQYF. As DNA, the CDR3 is TGTGCCAGCAGTTTAATAGGTACACTCACAGATACGCAGTATTTT.

This sequence joins TRBV5-1 and TRBJ2-3, with 11 bases that match TRBD2. Germline lookup yields CDR1 SGHRS and CDR2 YFSETQ. Losses at the gene ends were 4 bases for V and 2 bases for J; bases not matched to a gene: 6. The CDR3 spans 16 residues. In nucleotides, the CDR3 is TGCGCCAGCAGCGAGCTGACTAGCGGGGCCACAGATACGCAGTATTTT. It yields the protein CASSELTSGATDTQYF.

The table lists this clone with a count of one. The chain recombines TRBV29-1 with TRBJ2-7, with no clear D. The CDR3 consists of 11 residues. Per germline, CDR1 SQVTM and CDR2 ANQGSEA. The germline V and J ends were trimmed by 5 bases and 6 bases, with 11 bases remaining between them. The CDR3 DNA sequence: TGCAGCGTTTCCTCGCTTCGCGAGCAGTACTTC. Translating gives CSVSSLREQYF.

This clone appeared once. The chain employs TRBV9 and TRBJ2-4, with D tentatively TRBD2 (6 bases). The CDR3 loop spans 15 amino acids. The V end lost 3 bases, the J end lost 6 bases, and 16 bases lay between the germline ends. Germline V gene sequence: CDR1 SGDLS, CDR2 YYNGEE. The DNA for the CDR3 is TGTGCCAGCAGCGCCGTCGGGGGTCCCGGAAACATTCAGTACTTC. This encodes CASSAVGGPGNIQYF. The variable domain in full, completed from reference TRBV9 and TRBJ2-4, reads DSGVTQTPKHLITATGQRVTLRCSPRSGDLSVYWYQQSLDQGLQFLIQYYNGEERAKGNILERFSAQQFPDLHSELNLSSLELGDSALYFCASSAVGGPGNIQYFGAGTRLSVL.

This chain links TRBV5-1 with TRBJ2-4, with TRBD2 matching 13 bases. The trim removed 5 bases at V and 1 base at J, leaving 6 bases unmatched. Germline CDR1 SGHRS, CDR2 YFSETQ. This CDR3 has 17 residues. The CDR3 reads CASSPRTSGGAKNIQYF. CDR3 nucleotides: TGCGCCAGCAGTCCCCGGACTAGCGGGGGCGCCAAAAACATTCAGTACTTC.

This clone has just a few counts. The chain has TRBV28 and TRBJ2-7, with 9 bases aligning to TRBD1. J lost 4 bases, V lost 5 bases, and 3 bases had no gene match. This CDR3 spans 13 amino acids. Germline CDR1 reads MDHEN; CDR2 reads SYDVKM. The CDR3 nucleotides are TGTGCCAGCAGTCGGGGACAGGGTTACGAGCAGTACTTC. Amino acid sequence: CASSRGQGYEQYF.